Listed here are 32 T cell receptor beta chains from one sample, sequenced in a study of T cell clonality in common variable immunodeficiency. The table came from immunoSEQ multiplex PCR; TCRdb's copy has only in-frame clones and leaves some out. The sample shows just under 5,500 clones, none of them appearing just once. General observations from the study: Reportedly, TCR beta sequences from common variable immunodeficiency showed fewer deletions and N-nucleotide insertions.

These receptors' antigens are unknown. The sample was peripheral blood mononuclear cells. All receptors derive from a human donor with common variable immunodeficiency.

As concerns this clone: The DNA ends 3 residues before the CDR3 does, and the rest of the CDR3 is filled in from the germline J gene. This chain connects TRBV6-1 to TRBJ2-3, with D unresolved. CDR3 length: 15 amino acids. Germline CDR1 reads MNHNS; CDR2 reads SASEGT. With 4 bases removed from V and 4 bases from J, the gap between germline ends came to 15 bases. The DNA read from the CDR3 is TGTGCCAGCAGTGGCCCCCGCGGTTCCTCAGATACG. The encoded protein is CASSGPRGSSDT. The full CDR3 is CASSGPRGSSDTQYF.

This clone was seen a handful of times. The sequenced CDR3 bases are TGTGCCAGTAGCCTTTCCGGGACAGGCCGCACTGAA. Translation: CASSLSGTGRTE. The full CDR3 reads CASSLSGTGRTEAFF. The rearrangement uses TRBV19 and TRBJ1-1, with 8 bases aligning to TRBD1. The read ends 3 residues before the CDR3 terminus; that terminus is restored from the germline J gene. The CDR3 has 15 residues. Germline V gene lookup returns CDR1 LNHDA and CDR2 SQIVND (reference sequence). Trimming at V came to 6 bases and at J to 4 bases, leaving 10 bases not matched to a gene. Together with reference TRBV19 and TRBJ1-1, the CDR3 gives the full variable domain: DGGITQSPKYLFRKEGQNVTLSCEQNLNHDAMYWYRQDPGQGLRLIYYSQIVNDFQKGDIAEGYSVSREKKESFPLTVTSAQKNPTAFYLCASSLSGTGRTEAFFGQGTRLTVV.

This clone was observed a handful of times. CDR3 bases read: TGTGCCAGTAGTATGGGGGGTGGGGCCAACGTC. It encodes CASSMGGGANV. The CDR3 reads in full as CASSMGGGANVLTF. The genes are TRBV19 and TRBJ2-6, with a possible D match to TRBD2 (6 bases). The read gets to within 3 residues of the CDR3 end, and the germline J gene fills in the rest. The length of the CDR3 is 14 residues. Per germline, CDR1 LNHDA and CDR2 SQIVND (reference sequence). The V gene lost 3 bases and the J gene lost 3 bases, with 6 bases spanning the gap.

This clone showed up just a few times. With the read ending 3 residues before the CDR3 end, the germline J gene is used to fill in that end. The chain couples TRBV6-1 to TRBJ1-6; a possible D gene is TRBD1 (5 bases). CDR1 is MNHNS, CDR2 SASEGT, per germline. CDR3 size: 12 residues. Partial CDR3 DNA: TGTGCCAGCAGTGATCGGGGGAGGCCC. It translates to CASSDRGRP. The full CDR3 sequence reads CASSDRGRPLHF.

CDR3 DNA (partial): TGTGCCAGTGCCCAGGGACAGGGTATCACCTACGAG. Its protein product is CASAQGQGITYE. The CDR3 as a whole reads CASAQGQGITYEQYF. The chain has TRBV19 and TRBJ2-7; 9 bases are shared with TRBD1. Read sequence stops 3 residues before the CDR3 end, and the germline J gene provides the missing end. The germline V gene encodes CDR1 LNHDA and CDR2 SQIVND (reference sequence). This CDR3 comprises 15 residues. V was clipped by 8 bases and J by 2 bases; unmatched bases: 10.

This clone has more than one count but fewer than ten. From the germline J gene comes the end of the CDR3, since the read stops 3 residues before it. The gene calls are TRBV19 and TRBJ1-4; D might be TRBD1 (5 bases). CDR3 length equals 15 residues. Deletions cut 7 bases from V and 6 bases from J, with 18 bases between. CDR1 and CDR2 (germline): LNHDA, SQIVND (reference sequence). This CDR3 is CASTTPGGGDEKLFF. The sequenced part of the CDR3 DNA is TGTGCCAGTACTACACCGGGGGGAGGTGATGAAAAA.

With respect to this clone: The sequenced fragment ends 3 residues before the CDR3 boundary, so the rest is inferred from the germline J gene. This chain connects TRBV6-1 to TRBJ1-1; D possibly corresponds to TRBD1 (6 bases). Germline-derived CDR1 and CDR2 are MNHNS and SASEGT. The ends were cut back, 0 bases at V and 7 bases at J, with 21 bases in the middle. The CDR3 spans 17 residues. Incomplete CDR3 DNA: TGTGCCAGCAGTGAAGCAGTTCGACCCCGGACAGTGTTTGAA. This sequence encodes CASSEAVRPRTVFE. The whole CDR3 reads CASSEAVRPRTVFEAFF.

On this clone itself: The read finishes 3 residues shy of the CDR3 end, and the germline J gene is used to complete it. The rearrangement links TRBV11-2 to TRBJ2-7, with D unclear. Germline V gives CDR1 SGHAT, CDR2 FQNNGV. The CDR3 has 14 residues. The V gene lost 2 bases and the J gene lost 5 bases, with 13 bases spanning the gap. The sequenced part of the CDR3 DNA is TGTGCCAGCAGCTTATTCCGGTATGGTAACGAG. This gives the protein CASSLFRYGNE. The CDR3 reads in full as CASSLFRYGNEQYF.

With respect to this clone: The CDR3 extends 3 residues past the end of the read, so its final part is completed from the germline J gene. V is TRBV6-2 or TRBV6-3 and J is TRBJ2-7; no reliable D call. From germline, CDR1 is MNHEY and CDR2 SVGEGT. CDR3 length equals 11 residues. The V gene lost 9 bases and the J gene lost 3 bases, with 9 bases spanning the gap. The part of the CDR3 DNA that was read is TGTGCCAGTCAGGCCAGCTACGAG. The encoded protein is CASQASYE. The CDR3 as a whole reads CASQASYEQYF.

On this clone itself: The read comes to an end 3 residues before the CDR3 does, leaving the germline J gene to fill in the end. This sequence joins TRBV11-2 and TRBJ2-7; 7 nucleotides align to TRBD1. Germline loops: CDR1 SGHAT, CDR2 FQNNGV. CDR3 length equals 14 residues. V shed 1 base and J 4 bases; nucleotides not matched to a gene: 4. The part of the CDR3 DNA that was read is TGTGCCAGCAGCTTAGGTGCAGGGGGATACGAG. It translates to CASSLGAGGYE. The whole CDR3 is CASSLGAGGYEQYF.

With regard to this clone: The read halts 3 residues ahead of the CDR3 end, with the missing end drawn from the germline J gene. The chain carries TRBV18 and TRBJ1-2, with 9 bases that match TRBD1. This CDR3 is 14 amino acids long. Germline CDR1 and CDR2: KGHSH and LQKENI. Losses at the gene ends were 0 bases for V and 4 bases for J; bases not matched to a gene: 0. Partial CDR3 DNA: TGTGCCAGCTCACCACCGGGACAGGGCTATGGC. This translates into CASSPPGQGYG. The whole CDR3 sequence reads CASSPPGQGYGYTF.

This clone was seen only a few times. Coverage ceases 3 residues before the CDR3 finishes, and the germline J gene fills in the end. The rearrangement joins TRBV6-7 to TRBJ2-7; the D gene is possibly TRBD1 (7 bases). TRBV6-7 is labeled an ORF, and its function is uncertain. The CDR3 has 14 residues. Trimming left V 9 bases short and J 1 base short, with 16 bases between. CDR3 region: CAREGAGGSYEQYF. The sequenced CDR3 bases are TGTGCCAGAGAGGGGGCAGGGGGGTCCTACGAG.

This clone was counted many times. The read terminates 3 residues before the CDR3 end, so the remaining end is supplied by the germline J gene. The V call is TRBV18, the J call TRBJ2-7, with D maybe TRBD2 (5 bases). The CDR3 is 15 amino acids. In germline, CDR1 is KGHSH, CDR2 LQKENI. Trimming cost V 3 bases and J 2 bases, with 14 bases left between them. This CDR3 reads CASSPAARVTYEQYF. The CDR3 DNA, read in part, is TGTGCCAGCTCACCCGCAGCGCGGGTTACCTACGAG.

This clone was observed a few times. The missing CDR3 end, 3 residues past where the read stops, is filled in from the germline J gene. The V and J genes are TRBV19 and TRBJ1-2; weak D call: TRBD1 (5 bases). This CDR3 has 15 amino acids. Trimming pared 6 bases from V and 5 bases from J, leaving 19 bases between. Germline V gives CDR1 LNHDA, CDR2 SQIVND (reference sequence). CDR3 sequence reads: CASRTAGVVGYGYTF. The covered CDR3 bases are TGTGCCAGTAGGACAGCCGGAGTAGTTGGGTATGGC. The variable domain in full, completed from reference TRBV19 and TRBJ1-2, reads DGGITQSPKYLFRKEGQNVTLSCEQNLNHDAMYWYRQDPGQGLRLIYYSQIVNDFQKGDIAEGYSVSREKKESFPLTVTSAQKNPTAFYLCASRTAGVVGYGYTFGSGTRLTVV.

To note about this clone: The read ends 3 residues early relative to the CDR3; the germline J gene fills the gap. This chain uses TRBV2 with TRBJ1-5, with 7 nucleotides matching TRBD1. CDR1 SNHLY and CDR2 FYNNEI come from the germline V gene. The trim removed 5 bases at V and 4 bases at J, leaving 5 bases unmatched. The CDR3 covers 14 residues. The CDR3 protein is CASSPGQPNQPQHF. CDR3 bases read: TGTGCCAGCAGTCCGGGACAGCCTAATCAGCCC. The full variable domain, in which reference TRBV2 and TRBJ1-5 provide the parts outside the CDR3, is EPEVTQTPSHQVTQMGQEVILRCVPISNHLYFYWYRQILGQKVEFLVSFYNNEISEKSEIFDDQFSVERPDGSNFTLKIRSTKLEDSAMYFCASSPGQPNQPQHFGDGTRLSIL.

This clone came up many times. With the read ending 3 residues before the CDR3 end, the germline J gene is used to fill in that end. The rearrangement joins TRBV19 to TRBJ2-4; D unresolved. This CDR3 has 13 amino acids. Trimming removed 2 bases from V and 5 bases from J, with 7 bases in between. Germline V CDR1 and CDR2: LNHDA, SQIVND (reference sequence). The covered CDR3 bases are TGTGCCAGTAGTATACCTGGCCAAAACATT. As protein: CASSIPGQNI. The complete CDR3 protein is CASSIPGQNIQYF.

This clone occurred a few times. One junction end disagrees with the germline gene, perhaps due to a read error. This chain's CDR3 is CASSDRTVAKEKLFF. The DNA read from the CDR3 is TGTGCCAGTAGTGACCGGACAGTGGCTAAGGAAAAA. This sequence joins TRBV19 and TRBJ1-4, with D maybe TRBD1 (6 bases). The read is 3 residues too short to cover the CDR3 end, so that end is filled in from the germline J gene. This CDR3 has 15 amino acids. Germline CDR1 reads LNHDA; CDR2 reads SQIVND (reference sequence).

This clone showed up just a few times. The CDR3 goes on 3 residues after the read ends, and that part is filled in from the germline J gene. The chain has TRBV7-8 and TRBJ2-5; 8 nucleotides line up with TRBD2. The junction had 7 bases not matched to a gene; V was cut back by 3 bases and J by 1 base. Per germline, CDR1 SGHVS and CDR2 FQNEAQ. This CDR3 is 16 amino acids long. CDR3 sequence reads: CASSFRSSGFQETQYF. CDR3 DNA, as far as it was read: TGTGCCAGCAGCTTCAGATCTAGCGGGTTCCAAGAGACC.

This clone was recorded a few times. The missing CDR3 end, 3 residues past where the read stops, is filled in from the germline J gene. The rearrangement joins TRBV29-1 to TRBJ2-7; tentatively, D is TRBD1 (6 bases). This CDR3 is 15 amino acids long. The V end lost 3 bases, the J end lost 2 bases, and 17 bases lay between the germline ends. Germline CDR1 reads SQVTM; CDR2 reads ANQGSEA. This CDR3 reads CSVEGPGHGTYEQYF. The covered CDR3 bases are TGCAGCGTTGAGGGACCGGGACATGGAACCTACGAG.

This clone showed up just a few times. The DNA ends 3 residues before the CDR3 does, and the rest of the CDR3 is filled in from the germline J gene. This chain uses TRBV18 with TRBJ1-4; 12 bases line up with TRBD1. Per the germline V gene, CDR1 is KGHSH and CDR2 is LQKENI. This CDR3 has 20 residues. Trimming removed 5 bases from V and 0 bases from J; junction bases left unmatched: 13. The DNA read from the CDR3 is TGTGCCAGCTCAGCGCCCGGGACAGGGGGCCCTTTACCAACTAATGAAAAA. Translated: CASSAPGTGGPLPTNEK. In full, the CDR3 is CASSAPGTGGPLPTNEKLFF.

This clone was seen more than once but under ten times. The read is 3 residues too short to cover the CDR3 end, so that end is filled in from the germline J gene. This chain uses TRBV19 with TRBJ2-1; 7 nucleotides match TRBD1. The CDR3 loop spans 15 amino acids. Germline assignment: CDR1 LNHDA and CDR2 SQIVND (reference sequence). V shed 2 bases, J shed 6 bases, and the junction held 7 bases outside the gene matches. The CDR3 protein is CASSIRGGAGNEQFF. The sequenced part of the CDR3 DNA is TGTGCCAGTAGTATACGAGGGGGCGCGGGCAATGAG.

This clone has more than one count but fewer than ten. The read stops 3 residues short of the end of the CDR3; the missing end is completed from the germline J gene. The chain carries TRBV2 and TRBJ1-5, with unresolved D. Trimming took off 3 bases at V and 3 bases at J, with 9 bases between the two ends. This CDR3 is 14 amino acids long. Germline V gene sequence: CDR1 SNHLY, CDR2 FYNNEI. The CDR3 loop reads CASSERSNNQPQHF. The covered CDR3 bases are TGTGCCAGCAGTGAGCGGTCTAACAATCAGCCC.

This clone qualifies as medium-sized. The read terminates 3 residues ahead of where the CDR3 ends, so the germline J gene completes it. The chain employs TRBV7-2 and TRBJ2-7; TRBD2 aligns across 7 bases. The V segment lost 3 bases and the J segment 4 bases; nucleotides outside the gene matches: 9. The CDR3 consists of 15 residues. Germline V gene data show CDR1 as SGHTA and CDR2 as FQGNSA. The CDR3 sequence is CASSFQAGSLYEQYF. The CDR3 DNA, read in part, is TGTGCCAGCAGCTTCCAAGCGGGGTCCCTTTACGAG.

By share, this clone ranks as large. CDR3 DNA, as far as it was read: TGTGCCAGCAGTCCGGGGGGCTACAATGAG. The encoded protein is CASSPGGYNE. The entire CDR3 protein reads CASSPGGYNEQFF. The V call is TRBV6-2 or TRBV6-3, the J call TRBJ2-1; 7 bases are shared with TRBD2. The read gets to within 3 residues of the CDR3 end, and the germline J gene fills in the rest. This CDR3 has 13 residues. The junction had 1 base not matched to a gene; V was cut back by 5 bases and J by 3 bases. Germline lookup yields CDR1 MNHEY and CDR2 SVGEGT.

On this clone itself: The read gets to within 3 residues of the CDR3 end, and the germline J gene fills in the rest. J is TRBJ2-7 and V is TRBV5-1; 11 positions agree with TRBD2. Germline V lookup: CDR1 SGHRS, CDR2 YFSETQ. This CDR3 comprises 18 residues. J gave up 2 bases and V 3 bases, and 13 bases lay outside the gene matches. The CDR3 loop reads CASSSDTSGGPFPYEQYF. The sequenced CDR3 bases are TGCGCCAGCAGCTCCGATACTAGCGGGGGCCCCTTCCCCTACGAG. Using reference TRBV5-1 and TRBJ2-7 for the parts outside the CDR3, the full variable domain is KAGVTQTPRYLIKTRGQQVTLSCSPISGHRSVSWYQQTPGQGLQFLFEYFSETQRNKGNFPGRFSGRQFSNSRSEMNVSTLELGDSALYLCASSSDTSGGPFPYEQYFGPGTRLTVT.

This clone was found a few times. With the read ending 3 residues before the CDR3 end, the germline J gene is used to fill in that end. This sequence joins TRBV5-1 and TRBJ2-3, with 8 bases lining up with TRBD2. Losses at the gene ends were 0 bases for V and 0 bases for J; bases not matched to a gene: 6. Germline CDR1 and CDR2: SGHRS and YFSETQ. The CDR3 covers 17 residues. CDR3 loop: CASSLGVGTSSTDTQYF. Incomplete CDR3 DNA: TGCGCCAGCAGCTTGGGTGTCGGGACTAGTAGCACAGATACG.

This clone is medium-sized (0.01 to 0.1%) by share. The CDR3 end is not reached by the read, which stops 3 residues before it; the germline J gene fills it in. The chain combines TRBV11-2 with TRBJ2-1, with 7 bases fitting TRBD1. This CDR3 has 15 amino acids. The trim removed 5 bases at V and 4 bases at J, leaving 8 bases unmatched. CDR1 is SGHAT, CDR2 FQNNGV, per germline. Partial CDR3 DNA: TGTGCCAGCAGCCCAGGACAGGCTTTATACAATGAG. It encodes CASSPGQALYNE. The whole CDR3 reads CASSPGQALYNEQFF.

This clone showed up many times. The CDR3 extends 3 residues past the end of the read, so its final part is completed from the germline J gene. The genes are TRBV7-8 and TRBJ1-2; maybe TRBD1 (5 bases). Trimming removed 1 base from V and 6 bases from J, with 15 bases in between. Germline loops: CDR1 SGHVS, CDR2 FQNEAQ. The CDR3 spans 15 residues. The CDR3 sequence is CASSLEAGKWNGYTF. Partial CDR3 DNA: TGTGCCAGCAGCTTAGAGGCAGGGAAGTGGAATGGC.

On this clone: The read finishes 3 residues shy of the CDR3 end, and the germline J gene is used to complete it. The J gene is TRBJ2-3, the V gene TRBV19, with a possible D match to TRBD1 (5 bases). V was pared by 1 base and J by 2 bases, with 13 bases between. CDR1 is LNHDA, CDR2 SQIVND, per germline (reference sequence). The CDR3 is made up of 16 amino acids. The part of the CDR3 DNA that was read is TGTGCCAGTAGTATAGGGCGCGGACACCCCACAGATACG. It translates to CASSIGRGHPTDT. Given in full, the CDR3 is CASSIGRGHPTDTQYF. Drawing the rest from reference TRBV19 and TRBJ2-3, the complete variable domain is DGGITQSPKYLFRKEGQNVTLSCEQNLNHDAMYWYRQDPGQGLRLIYYSQIVNDFQKGDIAEGYSVSREKKESFPLTVTSAQKNPTAFYLCASSIGRGHPTDTQYFGPGTRLTVL.

This clone was picked up a small number of times. Coverage ceases 3 residues before the CDR3 finishes, and the germline J gene fills in the end. The chain couples TRBV7-2 to TRBJ2-7; a possible D gene is TRBD2 (5 bases). V was shortened by 4 bases and J by 6 bases, with 16 bases between the two germline ends. This CDR3 is built from 14 residues. In germline, CDR1 is SGHTA, CDR2 FQGNSA. The covered CDR3 bases are TGTGCCAGCAGCTCCCCGCACAGCGGAGGCGAG. Translating gives CASSSPHSGGE. Given in full, the CDR3 is CASSSPHSGGEQYF.

To note about this clone: The read comes to an end 3 residues before the CDR3 does, leaving the germline J gene to fill in the end. This sequence joins TRBV19 and TRBJ2-7, with TRBD1 matching 9 bases. V gave up 6 bases and J gave up 3 bases; unmatched junction bases: 9. The CDR3 is made up of 15 amino acids. Germline loops: CDR1 LNHDA, CDR2 SQIVND (reference sequence). Partial CDR3 DNA: TGTGCCAGTAGCGAAATGGGACAGGGTAACTACGAG. This gives the protein CASSEMGQGNYE. The whole CDR3 is CASSEMGQGNYEQYF.

Turning to this clone: The CDR3 goes on 3 residues after the read ends, and that part is filled in from the germline J gene. The gene calls are TRBV19 and TRBJ2-5, with TRBD2 identical over 7 bases. In germline, CDR1 is LNHDA, CDR2 SQIVND (reference sequence). The CDR3 consists of 14 residues. J gave up 2 bases and V 5 bases, and 5 bases lay outside the gene matches. The DNA read from the CDR3 is TGTGCCAGTAGTCTGGGGGACTATCAAGAGACC. Protein: CASSLGDYQET. The full CDR3 reads CASSLGDYQETQYF.